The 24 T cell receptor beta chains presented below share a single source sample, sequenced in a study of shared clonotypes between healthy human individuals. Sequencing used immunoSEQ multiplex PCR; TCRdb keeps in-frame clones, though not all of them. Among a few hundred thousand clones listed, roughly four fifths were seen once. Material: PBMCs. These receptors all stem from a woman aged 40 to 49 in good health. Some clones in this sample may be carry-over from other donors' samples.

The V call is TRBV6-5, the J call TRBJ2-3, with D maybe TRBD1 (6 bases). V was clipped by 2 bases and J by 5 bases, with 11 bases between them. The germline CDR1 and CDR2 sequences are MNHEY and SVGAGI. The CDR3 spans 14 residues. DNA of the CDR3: TGTGCCAGCAGTTACACAACAGGGTTAGATACGCAGTATTTT. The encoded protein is CASSYTTGLDTQYF.

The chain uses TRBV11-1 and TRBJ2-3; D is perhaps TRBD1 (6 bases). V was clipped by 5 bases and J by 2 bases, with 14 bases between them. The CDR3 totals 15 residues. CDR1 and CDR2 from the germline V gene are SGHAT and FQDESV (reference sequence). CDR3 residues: CASSGRTDTTDTQYF. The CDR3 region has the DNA TGTGCCAGCAGCGGGCGGACAGATACCACAGATACGCAGTATTTT.

As DNA, the CDR3 is TGCAGTGCTCCCGATACACCTGAGCAGTTCTTC. Protein product: CSAPDTPEQFF. The rearrangement uses TRBV20-1 and TRBJ2-1; D remains unclear. The CDR3 sequence is 11 residues long. The V gene's germline CDR1 is DFQATT and CDR2 SNEGSKA (reference sequence). The ends were cut back, 5 bases at V and 9 bases at J, with 11 bases in the middle.

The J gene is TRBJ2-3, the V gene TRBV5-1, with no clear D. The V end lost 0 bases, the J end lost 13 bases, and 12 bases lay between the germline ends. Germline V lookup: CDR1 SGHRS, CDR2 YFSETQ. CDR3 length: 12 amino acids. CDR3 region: CASSLDLSAEYF. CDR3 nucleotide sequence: TGCGCCAGCAGCTTGGACCTTAGTGCGGAGTATTTT.

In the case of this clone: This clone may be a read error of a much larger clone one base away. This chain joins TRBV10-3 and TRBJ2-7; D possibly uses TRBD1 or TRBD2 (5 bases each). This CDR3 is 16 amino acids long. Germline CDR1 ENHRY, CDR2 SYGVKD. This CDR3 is CAISDPASGTQYEQCF. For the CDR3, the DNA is TGTGCCATCAGTGACCCAGCGTCCGGGACCCAATACGAGCAGTGCTTC.

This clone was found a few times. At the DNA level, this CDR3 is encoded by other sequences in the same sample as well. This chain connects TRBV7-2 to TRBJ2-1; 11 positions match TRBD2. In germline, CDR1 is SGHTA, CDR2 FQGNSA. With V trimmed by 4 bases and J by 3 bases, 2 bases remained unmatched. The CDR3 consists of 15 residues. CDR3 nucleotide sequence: TGTGCCAGCAGCTCCGGGACTAGCGGCTACAATGAGCAGTTCTTC. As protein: CASSSGTSGYNEQFF.

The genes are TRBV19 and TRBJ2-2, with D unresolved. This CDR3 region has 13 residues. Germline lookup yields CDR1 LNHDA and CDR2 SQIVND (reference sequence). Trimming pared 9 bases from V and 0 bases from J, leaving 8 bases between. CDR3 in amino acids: CASPTANTGELFF. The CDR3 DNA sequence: TGTGCCAGCCCGACTGCGAACACCGGGGAGCTGTTTTTT. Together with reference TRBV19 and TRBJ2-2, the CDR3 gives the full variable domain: DGGITQSPKYLFRKEGQNVTLSCEQNLNHDAMYWYRQDPGQGLRLIYYSQIVNDFQKGDIAEGYSVSREKKESFPLTVTSAQKNPTAFYLCASPTANTGELFFGEGSRLTVL.

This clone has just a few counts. As DNA, the CDR3 is TGTGCCTGGAGTAAGGGAGGGGTTCGGACTGAAGCTTTCTTT. Translation gives CAWSKGGVRTEAFF. The J gene is TRBJ1-1, the V gene TRBV30; D may be TRBD1 (5 bases). The CDR3 has 14 amino acids. Germline CDR1 reads GTSNPN; CDR2 reads SVGIG (reference sequence). Trimming pared 2 bases from V and 5 bases from J, leaving 15 bases between.

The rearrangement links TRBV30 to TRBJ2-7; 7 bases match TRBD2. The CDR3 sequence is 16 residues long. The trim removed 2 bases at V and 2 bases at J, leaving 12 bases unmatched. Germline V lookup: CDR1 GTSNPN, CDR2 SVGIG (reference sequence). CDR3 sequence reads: CAWSRMRGRRTYEQYF. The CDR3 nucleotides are TGTGCCTGGAGTAGAATGCGCGGGAGACGGACCTACGAGCAGTACTTC.

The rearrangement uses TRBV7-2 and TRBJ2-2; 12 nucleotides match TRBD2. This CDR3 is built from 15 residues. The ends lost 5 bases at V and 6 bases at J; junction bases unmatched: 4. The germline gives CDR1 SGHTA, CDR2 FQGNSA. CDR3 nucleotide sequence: TGTGCCAGCAGCGTGACTAGCGGGAGACCCGGGGAGCTGTTTTTT. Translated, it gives CASSVTSGRPGELFF. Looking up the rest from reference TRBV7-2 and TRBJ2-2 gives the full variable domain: GAGVSQSPSNKVTEKGKDVELRCDPISGHTALYWYRQSLGQGLEFLIYFQGNSAPDKSGLPSDRFSAERTGGSVSTLTIQRTQQEDSAVYLCASSVTSGRPGELFFGEGSRLTVL.

The CDR3 DNA is TGCGCCAGCAGCGGGGATAGCGGGAGGATTGAGCAGTTCTTC. Residues: CASSGDSGRIEQFF. The chain has TRBV5-1 and TRBJ2-1; 10 bases align to TRBD2. Germline-derived CDR1 and CDR2 are SGHRS and YFSETQ. J was trimmed by 9 bases and V by 4 bases; bases with no gene match: 7. This CDR3 region has 14 residues.

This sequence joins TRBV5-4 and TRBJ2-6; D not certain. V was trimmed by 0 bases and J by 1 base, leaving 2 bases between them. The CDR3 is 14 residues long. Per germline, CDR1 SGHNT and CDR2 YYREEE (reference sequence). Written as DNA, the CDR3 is TGTGCCAGCAGCTTGGAATCTGGGGCCAACGTCCTGACTTTC. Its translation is CASSLESGANVLTF.

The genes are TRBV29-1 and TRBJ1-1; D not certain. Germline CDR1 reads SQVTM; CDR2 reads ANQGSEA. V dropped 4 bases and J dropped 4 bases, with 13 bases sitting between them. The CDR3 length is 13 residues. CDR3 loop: CSVGDGRGTEAFF. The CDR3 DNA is TGCAGCGTTGGCGACGGGAGAGGCACTGAAGCTTTCTTT.

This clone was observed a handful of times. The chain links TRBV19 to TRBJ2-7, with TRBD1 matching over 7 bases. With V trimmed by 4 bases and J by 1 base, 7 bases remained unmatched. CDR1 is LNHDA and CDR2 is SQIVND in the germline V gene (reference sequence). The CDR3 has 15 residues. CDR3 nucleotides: TGTGCCAGTAGTACCGGACAGGTTGGGTCCTACGAGCAGTACTTC. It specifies CASSTGQVGSYEQYF.

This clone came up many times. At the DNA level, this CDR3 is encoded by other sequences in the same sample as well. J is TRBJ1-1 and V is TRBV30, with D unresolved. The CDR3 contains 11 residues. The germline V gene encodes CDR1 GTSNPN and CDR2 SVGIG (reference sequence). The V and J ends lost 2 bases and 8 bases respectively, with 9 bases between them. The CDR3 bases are TGTGCCTGGAGTTGGGAGGGCGAAGCTTTCTTT. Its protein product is CAWSWEGEAFF.

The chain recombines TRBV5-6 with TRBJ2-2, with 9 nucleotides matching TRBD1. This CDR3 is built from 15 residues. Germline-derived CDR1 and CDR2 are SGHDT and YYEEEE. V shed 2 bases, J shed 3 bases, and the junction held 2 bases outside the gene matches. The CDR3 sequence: CASSFRDRDTGELFF. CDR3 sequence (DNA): TGTGCCAGCAGCTTCCGGGACAGGGACACCGGGGAGCTGTTTTTT.

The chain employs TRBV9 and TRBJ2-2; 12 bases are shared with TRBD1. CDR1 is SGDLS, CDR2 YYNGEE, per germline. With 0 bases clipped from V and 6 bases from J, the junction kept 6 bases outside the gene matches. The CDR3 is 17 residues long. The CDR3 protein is CASSVEGQGALPGELFF. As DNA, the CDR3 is TGTGCCAGCAGCGTAGAGGGACAGGGGGCGCTCCCCGGGGAGCTGTTTTTT.

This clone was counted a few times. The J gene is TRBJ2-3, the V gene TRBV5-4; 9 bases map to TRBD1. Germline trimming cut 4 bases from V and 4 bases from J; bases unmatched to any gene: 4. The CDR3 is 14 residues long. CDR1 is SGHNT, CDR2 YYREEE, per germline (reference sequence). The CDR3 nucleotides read TGTGCCAGCAGCAAGGACAGGGGCGCAGATACGCAGTATTTT. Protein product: CASSKDRGADTQYF. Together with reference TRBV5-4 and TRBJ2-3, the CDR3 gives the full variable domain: ETGVTQSPTHLIKTRGQQVTLRCSSQSGHNTVSWYQQALGQGPQFIFQYYREEENGRGNFPPRFSGLQFPNYSSELNVNALELDDSALYLCASSKDRGADTQYFGPGTRLTVL.

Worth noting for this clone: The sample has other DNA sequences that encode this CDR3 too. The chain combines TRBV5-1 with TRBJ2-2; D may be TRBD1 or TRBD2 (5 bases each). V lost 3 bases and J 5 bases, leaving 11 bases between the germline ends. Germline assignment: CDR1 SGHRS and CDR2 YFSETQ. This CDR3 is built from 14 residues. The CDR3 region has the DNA TGCGCCAGCAGCTCCGGGACGGCGACCGGGGAGCTGTTTTTT. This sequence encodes CASSSGTATGELFF. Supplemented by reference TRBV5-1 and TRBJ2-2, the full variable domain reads KAGVTQTPRYLIKTRGQQVTLSCSPISGHRSVSWYQQTPGQGLQFLFEYFSETQRNKGNFPGRFSGRQFSNSRSEMNVSTLELGDSALYLCASSSGTATGELFFGEGSRLTVL.

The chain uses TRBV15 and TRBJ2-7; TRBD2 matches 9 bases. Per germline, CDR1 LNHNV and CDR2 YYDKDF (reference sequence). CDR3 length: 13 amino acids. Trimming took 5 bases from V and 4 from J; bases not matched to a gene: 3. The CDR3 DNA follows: TGTGCCACCAGCCCTAGCGGGACTTACGAGCAGTACTTC. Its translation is CATSPSGTYEQYF.

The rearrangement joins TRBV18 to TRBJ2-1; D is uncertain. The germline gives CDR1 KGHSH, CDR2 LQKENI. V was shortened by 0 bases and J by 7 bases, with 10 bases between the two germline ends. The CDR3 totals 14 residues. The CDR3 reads CASSPPGLRNEQFF. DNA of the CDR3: TGTGCCAGCTCACCACCGGGTTTGCGGAATGAGCAGTTCTTC.

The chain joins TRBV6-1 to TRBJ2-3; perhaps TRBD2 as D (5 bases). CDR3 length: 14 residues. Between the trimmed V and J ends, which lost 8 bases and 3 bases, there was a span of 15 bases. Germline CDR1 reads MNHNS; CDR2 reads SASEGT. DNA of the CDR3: TGTGCCAGCTACCTTGGGCGGGCTACAGATACGCAGTATTTT. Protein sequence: CASYLGRATDTQYF.

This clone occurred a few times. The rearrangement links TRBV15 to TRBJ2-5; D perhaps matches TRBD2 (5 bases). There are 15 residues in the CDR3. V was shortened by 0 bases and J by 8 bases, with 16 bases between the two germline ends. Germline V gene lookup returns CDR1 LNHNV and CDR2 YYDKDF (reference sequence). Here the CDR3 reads CATSRDPAVPVTQYF. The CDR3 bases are TGTGCCACCAGCAGAGATCCAGCGGTCCCTGTAACCCAGTACTTC.

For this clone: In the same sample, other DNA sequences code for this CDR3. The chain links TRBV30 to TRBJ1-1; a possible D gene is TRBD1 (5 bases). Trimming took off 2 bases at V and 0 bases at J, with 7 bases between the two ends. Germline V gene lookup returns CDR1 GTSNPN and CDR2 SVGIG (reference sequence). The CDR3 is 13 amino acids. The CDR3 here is CAWSKGMNTEAFF. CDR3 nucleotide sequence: TGTGCCTGGAGTAAGGGGATGAACACTGAAGCTTTCTTT.